This TCR beta chain was profiled in a study of blood T cell repertoires in COVID-19. On the study more broadly: Sites in the United States, Italy and Spain provided acute and convalescent COVID-19 samples. Nucleic acid was either cDNA or gDNA, and it came from T cells, B-cell-depleted T cells, or PBMCs.

Per the original data handling: Nucleated cell counts were estimated from reference gene primer amplification. TCRdb keeps only in-frame clones here, not all; method: immunoSEQ multiplex PCR. V, J and clone size are those of that table, while D and trimming were read from the DNA. This table has some 100,000 clones, roughly 80% appearing once. Germline values: CDR1 SEHNR, CDR2 FQNEAQ (reference sequence). V lost 4 bases, J lost 4 bases, and 17 bases lay in between. The CDR3 is made up of 16 amino acids. The chain employs TRBV7-9 and TRBJ2-1, with D tentatively TRBD2 (6 bases). This receptor was taken from a man aged 60 to 75 with acute or convalescent COVID-19. Sequencing used peripheral blood. Here the CDR3 reads CASSSRGDGGYNEQFF. CDR3 coding DNA: TGTGCCAGCAGCTCACGTGGAGACGGGGGATACAATGAGCAGTTCTTC.